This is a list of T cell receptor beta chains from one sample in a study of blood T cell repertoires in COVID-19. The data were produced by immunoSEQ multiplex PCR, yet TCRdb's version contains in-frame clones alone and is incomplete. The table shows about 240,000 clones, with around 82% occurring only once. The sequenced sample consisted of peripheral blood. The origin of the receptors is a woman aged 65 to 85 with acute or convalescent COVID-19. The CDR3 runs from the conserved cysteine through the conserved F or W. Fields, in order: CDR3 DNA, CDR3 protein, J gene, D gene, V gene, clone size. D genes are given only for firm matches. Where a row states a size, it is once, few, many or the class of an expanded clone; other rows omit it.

TGTGCCAGCAGCCAAGTAGAGGGCTATGGCTACACCTTC,CASSQVEGYGYTF,TRBJ1-2,NA,TRBV3-1/TRBV3-2,few
TGTGCCAGCAGCAGGATTCGGGGTAACACCGGGGAGCTGTTTTTT,CASSRIRGNTGELFF,TRBJ2-2,NA,TRBV5-4,NA
TGTGCCAGCAGTCGACAGGGGGCCGTCTCAGATACGCAGTATTTT,CASSRQGAVSDTQYF,TRBJ2-3,TRBD1,TRBV9,NA
TGTGCCAGCAGCTACGGGACATCGAGCAATCAGCCCCAGCATTTT,CASSYGTSSNQPQHF,TRBJ1-5,NA,TRBV6-5,NA
TGTGCCAGCAGACGAGACAGTGCCGGGGAGCTGTTTTTT,CASRRDSAGELFF,TRBJ2-2,NA,TRBV6-5,NA
TGTGCCAGCAGTTACTCGAACAGGGTAGGCTCACCCCTCCACTTT,CASSYSNRVGSPLHF,TRBJ1-6,NA,TRBV6-5,NA
TGCGCCAGCAGCCCATTGACAGGCCCCAACTATGGCTACACCTTC,CASSPLTGPNYGYTF,TRBJ1-2,NA,TRBV5-1,NA
TGTGCCAGCAGGACAGGGTTCTCTGGAAACACCATATATTTT,CASRTGFSGNTIYF,TRBJ1-3,TRBD1,TRBV6-5,NA
TGTGCCAGCAGCCTCAGGGCGGACACCGGGGAGCTGTTTTTT,CASSLRADTGELFF,TRBJ2-2,NA,TRBV11-1,NA
TGTGCCAGCAGTGAGCAGGGGGCTGATGGCTACACCTTC,CASSEQGADGYTF,TRBJ1-2,TRBD1,TRBV6-1,NA
TGTGCCAGCAGCACCAGCGGGGGGGCCGCGGATACGCAGTATTTT,CASSTSGGAADTQYF,TRBJ2-3,TRBD2,TRBV13,NA
TGTGCCAGCAGCTTAATGGCAGGAAACTATGGCTACACCTTC,CASSLMAGNYGYTF,TRBJ1-2,NA,TRBV7-2,NA
TGCGCCAGCAGGGACAGGGGGAACACTGAAGCTTTCTTT,CASRDRGNTEAFF,TRBJ1-1,TRBD1,TRBV10-2,NA
TGTGCCAGCAGTTTACGGCAGGGGGCGTTCACGGGTAGCAATCAGCCCCAGCATTTT,CASSLRQGAFTGSNQPQHF,TRBJ1-5,TRBD1,TRBV27,few
TGTGCCACCAGTGATACCAGATCAGGAAACACCATATATTTT,CATSDTRSGNTIYF,TRBJ1-3,NA,TRBV24-1,NA
TGCAGTGCTAGTGCCAGGGGGAACTATGGCTACACCTTC,CSASARGNYGYTF,TRBJ1-2,TRBD1,TRBV20-1,NA
TGTGCCAGCAGCTCCCGGTGGGGGGGCTCCAATGAGCAGTTCTTC,CASSSRWGGSNEQFF,TRBJ2-1,NA,TRBV7-7,NA
TGCGCCAGCAGCCAAGCCGGGACAGGGGAAGACGAGCAGTACTTC,CASSQAGTGEDEQYF,TRBJ2-7,TRBD1,TRBV4-1,NA
TGTGCCAGCAAGCCCGTAAGCACAGATACGCAGTATTTT,CASKPVSTDTQYF,TRBJ2-3,NA,TRBV6-5,NA
TGCGCCAGCAGCATACAGGGGTCCTCCTACAATGAGCAGTTCTTC,CASSIQGSSYNEQFF,TRBJ2-1,TRBD1,TRBV5-1,NA
TGTGCCAGCAGCCCAGACAGAGGTTTCAATGGCTACACCTTC,CASSPDRGFNGYTF,TRBJ1-2,NA,TRBV6-5,NA
TGTGCCAGCAGCTTAGACCGACAGGCGTCCGGGGCCCAGTACTTC,CASSLDRQASGAQYF,TRBJ2-5,NA,TRBV7-2,NA
TGTGCCAGCAGTACCCTACAGGGCAACACTGAAGCTTTCTTT,CASSTLQGNTEAFF,TRBJ1-1,NA,TRBV2,NA
TGCGCCAGCAGCTTGCCCCTCGGCCAGGGCAATGAAAAACTGTTTTTT,CASSLPLGQGNEKLFF,TRBJ1-4,NA,TRBV5-1,NA
TGTGCCAGCAGCTTAAGAACGGACAGCTATGGCTACACCTTC,CASSLRTDSYGYTF,TRBJ1-2,NA,TRBV7-2,NA
TGTGCCAGTAGTAAACCCGGGACAGTTATCTATGGCTACACCTTC,CASSKPGTVIYGYTF,TRBJ1-2,TRBD1,TRBV19,NA
TGTGCCAGCAGTTCCGGGACATATTATGGGGAGACCCAGTACTTC,CASSSGTYYGETQYF,TRBJ2-5,NA,TRBV27,NA
TGTGCCAGCAGCGGGCGACGATGGCTAGGGGATGGCTACACCTTC,CASSGRRWLGDGYTF,TRBJ1-2,NA,TRBV5-6,few
TGTGCCAGCAGTGATTACAGCATGAACACCGGGGAGCTGTTTTTT,CASSDYSMNTGELFF,TRBJ2-2,NA,TRBV6-1,NA
TGTGCCAGCAGCTTATCTGGACAAACCTACAATGAGCAGTTCTTC,CASSLSGQTYNEQFF,TRBJ2-1,NA,TRBV11-2,NA
TGCGCCAGCAGCCAAGGGGACAGGAGGGACACTGAAGCTTTCTTT,CASSQGDRRDTEAFF,TRBJ1-1,TRBD1,TRBV4-1,once
TGTGCCATTTCTTCGACAGTTGGAAACACCATATATTTT,CAISSTVGNTIYF,TRBJ1-3,NA,TRBV10-3,once
TGTGCCAGCAGCGGCGGGACTGCGAACACTGAAGCTTTCTTT,CASSGGTANTEAFF,TRBJ1-1,NA,TRBV9,NA
TGTGCCACCTACGATGGGACATCGAGCTCCTACGAGCAGTACTTC,CATYDGTSSSYEQYF,TRBJ2-7,NA,TRBV10-3,NA
TGTGCCAGCAGCTTAGAGGACACCCTATTCTACGAGCAGTACTTC,CASSLEDTLFYEQYF,TRBJ2-7,NA,TRBV11-2,NA
TGTGCCAGCAGCATCGGGACTGCTGTCAATGAGCAGTTCTTC,CASSIGTAVNEQFF,TRBJ2-1,NA,TRBV7-6,NA
TGTGCCAGCAGCTTAGCTTCCGGGAACTATGGCTACACCTTC,CASSLASGNYGYTF,TRBJ1-2,NA,TRBV7-9,NA
TGTGCCAGCAGCTCTATGACGGATGGGGCAACTTTCTTT,CASSSMTDGATFF,TRBJ1-1,NA,TRBV11-3,NA
TGCGCCAGCGGTACAGTGAACACTGAAGCTTTCTTT,CASGTVNTEAFF,TRBJ1-1,NA,TRBV5-1,NA
TGCGCCAGCAGCCTAAACAGGGCAGGGGCCAACGTCCTGACTTTC,CASSLNRAGANVLTF,TRBJ2-6,NA,TRBV5-1,NA
TGCGCCAGCAGCCAAGTAGGGGGGGATGAGCAGTTCTTC,CASSQVGGDEQFF,TRBJ2-1,NA,TRBV4-3,NA
TGTGCCAGCGTACTTCCGGGAAACACTGAAGCTTTCTTT,CASVLPGNTEAFF,TRBJ1-1,NA,TRBV28,NA
TGTGCCAGCAGCCAACCTGGACAGGGGCTATCTCGTGGCTACACCTTC,CASSQPGQGLSRGYTF,TRBJ1-2,TRBD1,TRBV4-2,NA
TGTGCCAGCAGTTACACCGTTCATGGGGACACCCGAGGCACCATATATTTT,CASSYTVHGDTRGTIYF,TRBJ1-3,NA,TRBV6-2/TRBV6-3,NA
TGTGCCAGTACTATACAGGGGGCGCAGTCACCCCTCCACTTT,CASTIQGAQSPLHF,TRBJ1-6,TRBD1,TRBV19,NA
TGTGCCAGCAGCCTATCAGCGGGGGGGCTGGGTGAGCAGTTCTTC,CASSLSAGGLGEQFF,TRBJ2-1,TRBD2,TRBV7-2,NA
TGTGCCAGCAGTGTACAGGGGATCCCTAATGAAAAACTGTTTTTT,CASSVQGIPNEKLFF,TRBJ1-4,TRBD1,TRBV2,NA
TGTGCCAGCAGCGGCCGGGACACTGAAGCTTTCTTT,CASSGRDTEAFF,TRBJ1-1,NA,TRBV9,NA
TGTGCCAGTAGTATAGTTGGCAGGGTTGCCAATCAGCCCCAGCATTTT,CASSIVGRVANQPQHF,TRBJ1-5,NA,TRBV19,NA
TGTGCCAGCAGCTTAGTAGGGGGTAACTCTGGCTACACCTTC,CASSLVGGNSGYTF,TRBJ1-2,NA,TRBV7-2,NA
TGTGCCAGCAGCCAATACTTTCAGGGGGCCGGGTATAGCAATCAGCCCCAGCATTTT,CASSQYFQGAGYSNQPQHF,TRBJ1-5,TRBD1,TRBV16,NA
TGCGCCAGCAGCCTAGCGGGGGGGAAAGAGACCCAGTACTTC,CASSLAGGKETQYF,TRBJ2-5,TRBD2,TRBV4-1,NA
TGTGCCAGCAGCCAACCGGGCCGGGGTCACGAGCAGTACTTC,CASSQPGRGHEQYF,TRBJ2-7,NA,TRBV4-2,NA
TGTGCCAGCAGCGCCGGGGGGACTGAAGCTTTCTTT,CASSAGGTEAFF,TRBJ1-1,NA,TRBV11-3,NA
TGTGCCAGCAGCTTAGTGGGGGGCACTGAAGCTTTCTTT,CASSLVGGTEAFF,TRBJ1-1,NA,TRBV11-2,NA
TGTGCCAGTAGCCCTAGGGGTCCCACTGAAGCTTTCTTT,CASSPRGPTEAFF,TRBJ1-1,NA,TRBV19,NA
TGTGCCAGTAACAGAGATAATTCACCCCTCCACTTT,CASNRDNSPLHF,TRBJ1-6,NA,TRBV19,NA
TGTGCCAGCTCGCTAACGAACACCGGGGAGCTGTTTTTT,CASSLTNTGELFF,TRBJ2-2,NA,TRBV18,NA